A selection of T cell receptor beta chains follows, all from one sample in a study of CD8 T cells in Susac syndrome. One entry per CDR3 protein, called by TCRdb with MiXCR from the immunoSEQ multiplex PCR reads. The sample holds about 210,000 distinct CDR3 sequences, roughly 93% seen once. The sample taken for sequencing was CD4+ T cells from PBMCs. These receptors originate from a human donor with Susac syndrome. The conserved cysteine and the conserved F or W are not part of the CDR3 here. The order of the fields is J gene, V gene, CDR3 protein.

J: TRBJ1-1; V: TRBV9; CDR3: ASSPQPPETEAF
J: TRBJ1-5; V: TRBV20-1; CDR3: SAKTGGDQPQH
J: TRBJ2-3; V: TRBV10-3; CDR3: AISESEGTVGDTQY
J: TRBJ1-5; V: TRBV7-2; CDR3: ASKGQGRDQPQH
J: TRBJ1-2; V: TRBV3-1; CDR3: ASSDRGSYT
J: TRBJ2-1; V: TRBV5-1; CDR3: ASSDRTSGAFNEQF
J: TRBJ1-5; V: TRBV20-1; CDR3: SAWTGTSESNQPQH
J: TRBJ2-7; V: TRBV5-1; CDR3: ASSLGSDYEQY
J: TRBJ2-7; V: TRBV6-1; CDR3: ASSEAGRLRSSYEQY
J: TRBJ2-4; V: TRBV2; CDR3: ASSEGLAKNIQY
J: TRBJ2-1; V: TRBV20-1; CDR3: SARPIPDRGTYNEQF
J: TRBJ2-3; V: TRBV11-2; CDR3: ASSLGMRGNADTQY
J: TRBJ1-6; V: TRBV5-1; CDR3: ASSLKTGGNSPLH
J: TRBJ1-3; V: TRBV10-2; CDR3: ASSEGQEASGNTIY
J: TRBJ2-6; V: TRBV11-1; CDR3: ASSPTGQGAEESGANVLT
J: TRBJ2-7; V: TRBV18; CDR3: ASSPGSPPDEQY
J: TRBJ2-2; V: TRBV15; CDR3: ATSTPPPSGSWGELF
J: TRBJ1-5; V: TRBV9; CDR3: ASSTDSSVGQPQH
J: TRBJ1-5; V: TRBV12-3/TRBV12-4; CDR3: ASSSRGPQH
J: TRBJ2-7; V: TRBV4-3; CDR3: ASSRYRDPSYEQY
J: TRBJ1-2; V: TRBV9; CDR3: ASSVGDVWGGYT
J: TRBJ1-3; V: TRBV7-6; CDR3: ASSQSADRDRS
J: TRBJ2-7; V: TRBV29-1; CDR3: SVATGVVYEQY
J: TRBJ2-7; V: TRBV4-1; CDR3: ASSQDAWQVIGYEQY
J: TRBJ2-3; V: TRBV20-1; CDR3: SARAVGQGSTDTQY
J: TRBJ1-1; V: TRBV3-1; CDR3: ASSQLAEAF
J: TRBJ2-7; V: TRBV18; CDR3: ASSPIRSGGFNEQY
J: TRBJ1-5; V: TRBV27; CDR3: ASSPRRVGTQPQH
J: TRBJ2-5; V: TRBV5-6; CDR3: ASSSGGLWETQY
J: TRBJ1-2; V: TRBV6-6; CDR3: ASSYTRDSNYGYT
J: TRBJ2-1; V: TRBV5-1; CDR3: ASSSRTGGHNEQF
J: TRBJ2-5; V: TRBV13; CDR3: ASSYRGSVYQETQY
J: TRBJ1-2; V: TRBV27; CDR3: ASSPLGRVNYGYT
J: TRBJ2-1; V: TRBV18; CDR3: ASSPPGEFLNEQF
J: TRBJ2-7; V: TRBV29-1; CDR3: SARTGPPPYEQY
J: TRBJ2-3; V: TRBV2; CDR3: ASMVPSGGTDTQY
J: TRBJ2-5; V: TRBV15; CDR3: ATSRDTSGFGTQY
J: TRBJ1-6; V: TRBV5-1; CDR3: ASSPDRAINSPLH
J: TRBJ2-5; V: TRBV28; CDR3: ASSTQTSGGPQETQY
J: TRBJ1-5; V: TRBV20-1; CDR3: SAPRGQGVSNQPQH
J: TRBJ2-2; V: TRBV6-6; CDR3: ASSPRPSGGTGELF
J: TRBJ1-1; V: TRBV3-1; CDR3: ASSQILEGQAF
J: TRBJ2-3; V: TRBV25-1; CDR3: ASMTGTSDTQY
J: TRBJ1-2; V: TRBV7-2; CDR3: ASSLRSGVDYGYT
J: TRBJ1-6; V: TRBV7-9; CDR3: ASSLGQPTNSPLH
J: TRBJ1-6; V: TRBV7-2; CDR3: ASSLGDGSSYNSPLH
J: TRBJ1-3; V: TRBV9; CDR3: ASSVEGNTIY
J: TRBJ2-7; V: TRBV20-1; CDR3: SARRTGELSYEQY
J: TRBJ2-4; V: TRBV4-3; CDR3: ASSQGGRENIQY
J: TRBJ1-4; V: TRBV20-1; CDR3: SAARLRNVEKLF
J: TRBJ2-3; V: TRBV20-1; CDR3: SGKGNTQY
J: TRBJ2-4; V: TRBV28; CDR3: ASSLSRGMDIQY
J: TRBJ2-7; V: TRBV6-2/TRBV6-3; CDR3: ASSSSRYEQY
J: TRBJ1-2; V: TRBV4-3; CDR3: ASSQQDGNYGYT
J: TRBJ1-4; V: TRBV5-1; CDR3: ASSLTGPTANEKLF
J: TRBJ2-3; V: TRBV7-9; CDR3: ASSRDGPSTDTQY
J: TRBJ1-1; V: TRBV5-6; CDR3: ASSLGRTTRTEAF
J: TRBJ1-1; V: TRBV30; CDR3: AWRSRDPGGTEAF
J: TRBJ2-7; V: TRBV30; CDR3: AWRGEGYEQY
J: TRBJ2-4; V: TRBV7-2; CDR3: ASSPPLAGNIQY